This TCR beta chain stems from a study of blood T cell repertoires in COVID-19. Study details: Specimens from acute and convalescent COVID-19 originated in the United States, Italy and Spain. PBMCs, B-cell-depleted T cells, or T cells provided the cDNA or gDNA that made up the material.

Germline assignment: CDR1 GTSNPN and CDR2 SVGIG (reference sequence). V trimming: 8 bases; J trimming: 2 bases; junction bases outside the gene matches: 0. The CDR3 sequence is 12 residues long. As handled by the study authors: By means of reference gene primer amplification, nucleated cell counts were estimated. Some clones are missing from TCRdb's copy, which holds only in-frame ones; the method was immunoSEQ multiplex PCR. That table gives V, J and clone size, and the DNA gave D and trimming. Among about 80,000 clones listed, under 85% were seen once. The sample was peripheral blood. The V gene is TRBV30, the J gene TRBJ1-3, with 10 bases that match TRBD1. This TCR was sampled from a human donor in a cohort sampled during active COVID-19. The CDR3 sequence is CAGQGAGNTIYF. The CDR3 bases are TGTGCCGGACAGGGGGCTGGAAACACCATATATTTT.